This record concerns one T cell receptor (beta chain) sequence. TCRdb's table, derived via immunoSEQ multiplex PCR, lists solely in-frame clones and lacks some. Among fewer than 200,000 clones listed, over 75% were seen once. The CDR3 is made up of 14 amino acids. CDR1 and CDR2 (germline): DFQATT, SNEGSKA (reference sequence). V was cut by 3 bases and J by 2 bases, with 13 bases left in between. Recruitment covered about 25 US areas and drew participants whose ages spanned about 18 to 90 years. The record originates from a study of blood T cell repertoires in COVID-19. The chain couples TRBV20-1 to TRBJ1-2; TRBD1 is a possible D gene (5 bases). Source material: PBMCs or T cells enriched from blood (not recorded which). The TCR originated in a woman between 18 and 30 years old who had recovered from COVID-19. CDR3 bases: TGCAGTGCTAGTGAGTCAGGGATAAACTATGGCTACACCTTC. Translation: CSASESGINYGYTF.